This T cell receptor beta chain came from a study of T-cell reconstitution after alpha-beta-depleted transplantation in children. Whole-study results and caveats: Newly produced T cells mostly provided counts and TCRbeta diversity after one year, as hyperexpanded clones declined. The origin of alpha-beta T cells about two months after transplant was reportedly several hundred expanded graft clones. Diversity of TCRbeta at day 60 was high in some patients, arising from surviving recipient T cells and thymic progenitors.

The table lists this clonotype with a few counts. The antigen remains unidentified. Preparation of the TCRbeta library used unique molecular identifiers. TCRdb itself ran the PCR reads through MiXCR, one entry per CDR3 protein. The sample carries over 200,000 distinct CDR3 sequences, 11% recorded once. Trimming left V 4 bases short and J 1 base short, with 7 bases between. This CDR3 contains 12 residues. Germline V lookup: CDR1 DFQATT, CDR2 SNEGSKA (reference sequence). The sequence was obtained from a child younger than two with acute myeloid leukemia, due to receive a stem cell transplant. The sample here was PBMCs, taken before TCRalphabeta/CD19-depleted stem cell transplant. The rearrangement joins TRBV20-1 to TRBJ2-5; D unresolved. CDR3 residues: CSATDIQETQYF. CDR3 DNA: TGCAGTGCTACCGACATCCAAGAGACCCAGTACTTC.